This T cell receptor (beta chain) was retrieved from a study of shared clonotypes between healthy human individuals. General study findings and limits: Incomplete sequencing of sorted subsets was indicated by rarefaction despite large depth.

The study ran the assay at deep level. Clones were sequenced by immunoSEQ multiplex PCR, and TCRdb holds only the in-frame ones, with some missing. Among more than 550,000 clones, approximately 90% were seen once, and the ten largest hold approximately 25%. Naive CD8 cells comprised CD45RO-negative, CCR7-positively selected cells, excluding terminally differentiated effector memory CD45RA+ cells. Worth noting for this clone: The antigen remains unidentified.

Sequencing was done on a sample of naive CD8+ T cells sorted from blood. The clonotype originates from a man younger than 45 in good health.

The CDR3 sequence is CAYDTMNTEAFF. CDR3 in DNA: TGTGCCTACGACACGATGAACACTGAAGCTTTCTTT. The chain recombines TRBV30 with TRBJ1-1, with D hard to call. This CDR3 is built from 12 residues. Germline V CDR1 and CDR2: GTSNPN, SVGIG (reference sequence). Trimming cost V 7 bases and J 0 bases, with 9 bases left between them.